A selection of T cell receptor beta chains follows, all from one sample in a study of patients and donors after allogeneic stem cell transplantation. Each CDR3 protein gets one entry after TCRdb re-called the RT-PCR reads with MiXCR. The table includes about 960,000 distinct CDR3 sequences, 15% to 20% detected once. Sequences were obtained from blood, either unsorted or a sorted T cell fraction (not recorded which). These receptors were collected from a human donor who was either an allogeneic HSCT recipient or a stem cell or donor lymphocyte infusion donor (not recorded which). It is not recorded whose cells these are; they may come from a transplant donor. Both conserved end residues are part of each CDR3. D genes are given only for firm matches. Size values are once, few and many counts, or a class for expanded clones, and some rows have none.

TRBV19	few	TRBJ2-1	.	CASSMSAGSSYNEQFF	TGTGCCAGTAGTATGTCGGCGGGTAGCTCCTACAATGAGCAGTTCTTC
TRBV7-6	.	TRBJ2-3	TRBD2	CASSLGGTRGDTQYF	TGTGCCAGCAGCTTAGGTGGGACTAGGGGGGATACGCAGTATTTT
TRBV5-1	.	TRBJ2-5	.	CASSWGGSEGETQYF	TGCGCCAGCAGCTGGGGAGGAAGCGAGGGGGAGACCCAGTACTTC
TRBV7-3	.	TRBJ2-1	.	CASSLKGGSEQFF	TGTGCCAGCAGCTTAAAGGGGGGTAGTGAGCAGTTCTTC
TRBV4-3	few	TRBJ2-1	.	CASSQDSAYRNEQFF	TGCGCCAGCAGCCAAGATTCGGCCTATCGAAATGAGCAGTTCTTC
TRBV20-1	few	TRBJ2-7	TRBD2	CSATPGLAGNYEQYF	TGCAGTGCTACACCCGGACTAGCGGGGAACTACGAGCAGTACTTC
TRBV15	.	TRBJ2-2	TRBD1	CATSRTNPGQGLTGELFF	TGTGCCACCAGCAGAACTAATCCGGGACAGGGGTTAACCGGGGAGCTGTTTTTT
TRBV21-1	.	TRBJ2-7	.	CASSMTGRLGYEQYF	TGTGCCAGCAGCATGACAGGGAGATTAGGCTACGAGCAGTACTTC
TRBV6-1	.	TRBJ2-1	.	CASLRINEQFF	TGTGCCAGCTTGCGGATCAATGAGCAGTTCTTC
TRBV10-3	few	TRBJ2-3	.	CAIRGGTDTQYF	TGTGCCATCAGGGGGGGTACAGATACGCAGTATTTT
TRBV11-1	few	TRBJ2-1	TRBD2	CASSSLPTGTRLGDEQFF	TGTGCCAGCAGCTCGCTCCCGACCGGGACTAGATTAGGAGATGAGCAGTTCTTC
TRBV4-3	.	TRBJ2-2	.	CASSQDLRGPPPNTGELFF	TGCGCCAGCAGCCAAGATCTGCGGGGGCCCCCGCCGAACACCGGGGAGCTGTTTTTT
TRBV11-1	.	TRBJ2-2	.	CASSLDRPELTGELFF	TGTGCCAGCAGCTTAGACAGGCCGGAACTCACCGGGGAGCTGTTTTTT
TRBV4-3	.	TRBJ2-3	TRBD2	CASSQLGTSGIQGQYF	TGCGCCAGCAGCCAACTCGGGACTAGCGGCATACAGGGGCAGTATTTT
TRBV6-1	.	TRBJ2-5	.	CASRGEGAKTQYF	TGTGCCAGCAGGGGCGAGGGCGCAAAGACCCAGTACTTC
TRBV7-3	.	TRBJ2-2	.	CASSLTGSGTGELFF	TGTGCCAGCAGCTTAACCGGGAGTGGCACCGGGGAGCTGTTTTTT
TRBV7-7	.	TRBJ2-1	.	CASSLDSLRFNEQFF	TGTGCCAGCAGCTTAGACTCTCTCCGCTTCAATGAGCAGTTCTTC
TRBV30	.	TRBJ2-3	TRBD2	CAWSVPAGSTDTQYF	TGTGCCTGGAGTGTACCAGCGGGGAGCACAGATACGCAGTATTTT
TRBV4-1	.	TRBJ1-5	.	CASSQVSGANQPQHF	TGCGCCAGCAGCCAAGTCTCAGGGGCCAATCAGCCCCAGCATTTT
TRBV7-2	many	TRBJ2-5	.	CASSKEETQYF	TGTGCCAGCAGTAAAGAAGAGACCCAGTACTTC
TRBV20-1	.	TRBJ2-5	.	CSARPAAAGGTQYF	TGCAGTGCTAGACCCGCGGCGGCCGGTGGGACCCAGTACTTC
TRBV5-1	few	TRBJ2-7	TRBD1	CASSIPGQGINEQYF	TGCGCCAGCAGCATACCGGGACAGGGTATCAACGAGCAGTACTTC
TRBV12-3/TRBV12-4	.	TRBJ2-7	TRBD1	CASSLQGQVPYEQYF	TGTGCCAGCAGTTTGCAGGGACAGGTCCCCTACGAGCAGTACTTC
TRBV5-1	.	TRBJ1-1	TRBD1	CASSVDRGLNTEAFF	TGCGCCAGCAGCGTGGACAGGGGGCTGAACACTGAAGCTTTCTTT
TRBV20-1	few	TRBJ1-6	.	CSARPGPKSSPLHF	TGCAGTGCTAGGCCGGGGCCGAAATCTTCACCCCTCCACTTT
TRBV7-9	.	TRBJ2-2	TRBD1	CASGATDRAHGELFF	TGTGCCAGCGGCGCCACGGACAGGGCTCACGGGGAGCTGTTTTTT
TRBV6-5	.	TRBJ1-2	.	CASSYGSVNGYTF	TGTGCCAGCAGTTACGGTTCGGTTAATGGCTACACCTTC
TRBV7-9	few	TRBJ1-2	TRBD1	CASSSGTGKSGYTF	TGTGCCAGCAGCTCTGGGACAGGGAAATCTGGCTACACCTTC
TRBV12-3/TRBV12-4	few	TRBJ2-3	TRBD2	CASNLAGLATDTQYF	TGTGCCAGCAATCTAGCGGGGTTGGCCACAGATACGCAGTATTTT
TRBV6-2/TRBV6-3	few	TRBJ1-5	.	CASAEWGVGNQPQHF	TGTGCCAGCGCCGAGTGGGGTGTGGGCAATCAGCCCCAGCATTTT
TRBV25-1	few	TRBJ1-2	.	CASSESLRGGGDYGYTF	TGTGCCAGCAGTGAATCCCTCCGGGGAGGGGGGGACTATGGCTACACCTTC
TRBV7-8	few	TRBJ2-1	.	CASSIKQRNNEQFF	TGTGCCAGCAGCATAAAACAGAGAAACAATGAGCAGTTCTTC
TRBV6-2/TRBV6-3	.	TRBJ2-2	.	CASSGQRNTGELFF	TGTGCCAGCAGTGGACAGAGGAACACCGGGGAGCTGTTTTTT
TRBV24-1	.	TRBJ2-3	.	CATSDPRTDTQYF	TGTGCCACCAGTGATCCAAGAACAGATACGCAGTATTTT
TRBV19	few	TRBJ2-7	.	CASTERRGSYEQYF	TGTGCCAGTACGGAACGGAGGGGATCCTACGAGCAGTACTTC
TRBV10-3	few	TRBJ2-1	.	CATIGSPGEQFF	TGTGCCACCATCGGGTCTCCGGGTGAGCAGTTCTTC